One sample yielded the 18 T cell receptor beta chains listed below, sequenced in a study of metastatic and nonmetastatic thyroid tumors. All patients reached thyroid surgery having received no treatment beforehand. TCRdb recomputed clones from the PCR reads via MiXCR. This repertoire shows approximately 31,000 clones, 25% to 30% found once; its top ten account for 30% to 40%. Sequencing was performed on blood. The receptors come from a female donor with papillary thyroid cancer or a benign thyroid nodule (not recorded which). Some clones in this sample may be carry-over from other donors' samples.

This clone was counted at least ten times. V and J are TRBV6-2 or TRBV6-3 and TRBJ1-1; D is possibly TRBD1 (6 bases). The CDR3 runs 15 residues. V gave up 3 bases and J gave up 4 bases, with 15 bases separating them. Germline V gives CDR1 MNHEY, CDR2 SVGEGT. The CDR3 DNA follows: TGTGCCAGCAGTTATAACACTGAGGGGGGCACTGAAGCTTTCTTT. This translates into CASSYNTEGGTEAFF.

The table lists this clone with a count of one. This sequence joins TRBV5-8 and TRBJ1-2; D might be TRBD1 (5 bases). CDR1 is SGHTS and CDR2 is YDEGEE in the germline V gene. Trimming cost V 3 bases and J 3 bases, with 15 bases left between them. The CDR3 extends over 15 amino acids. The CDR3 loop is CASSYGLRADYGYTF. Here the CDR3 DNA reads TGTGCCAGCAGCTACGGACTCAGGGCAGACTATGGCTACACCTTC.

The chain recombines TRBV7-9 with TRBJ2-4; the D is unclear. CDR3 length: 14 amino acids. Trimming removed 5 bases from V and 4 bases from J, with 12 bases in between. Germline values: CDR1 SEHNR, CDR2 FQNEAQ (reference sequence). In DNA, the CDR3 is TGTGCCAGCAGCCCCGAGCAGGTGAAAAACATTCAGTACTTC. Translation gives CASSPEQVKNIQYF.

This clone was picked up one time. This may stem from a read error, because a much larger clone lies one nucleotide away. The CDR3 DNA is TGTGCCAGCATCTTAGAGAATACTATCACAGATACGCAGTATTTT. This translates into CASILENTITDTQYF. The gene calls are TRBV11-1 and TRBJ2-3; D unclear. The CDR3 extends over 15 amino acids. Germline V lookup: CDR1 SGHAT, CDR2 FQDESV (reference sequence).

This clone was seen at least ten times. The chain couples TRBV19 to TRBJ2-3; 12 bases fit TRBD2. Germline CDR1 and CDR2: LNHDA and SQIVND (reference sequence). This CDR3 has 14 residues. V lost 5 bases to trimming and J lost 3 bases; unmatched junction nucleotides: 0. The DNA of the CDR3 is TGTGCCAGTAGTGGGACTAGCGGGACAGATACGCAGTATTTT. Protein: CASSGTSGTDTQYF.

This clone was counted ten times or more. V usage is TRBV2 and J usage is TRBJ1-2, with TRBD1 matching 10 bases. This CDR3 has 15 amino acids. Germline CDR1 and CDR2: SNHLY and FYNNEI. The V gene end was trimmed by 1 base and the J gene end by 8 bases; junction bases not matched to a gene: 7. The CDR3 reads CASSEVPGQGRGYTF. The CDR3 nucleotides read TGTGCCAGCAGTGAAGTTCCGGGACAGGGGCGAGGCTACACCTTC.

This chain joins TRBV12-3 or TRBV12-4 and TRBJ2-5, with D hard to call. This CDR3 is built from 13 residues. Trimming took 3 bases from V and 3 from J, leaving 8 bases between them. The DNA of the CDR3 is TGTGCCAGCAGTTTGAGTTGTAAAGAGACCCAGTACTTC. Amino acids: CASSLSCKETQYF.

The chain joins TRBV30 to TRBJ2-1, with D hard to call. The germline V and J ends were trimmed by 0 bases and 5 bases, with 8 bases remaining between them. The CDR3 runs to 13 residues. Germline V gene data show CDR1 as GTSNPN and CDR2 as SVGIG (reference sequence). CDR3 sequence: CAWSVLPHNEQFF. CDR3 nucleotide sequence: TGTGCCTGGAGTGTATTGCCACACAATGAGCAGTTCTTC.

This clone appeared a single time. V is TRBV30 and J is TRBJ1-1; 7 bases map to TRBD1. Germline loops: CDR1 GTSNPN, CDR2 SVGIG (reference sequence). With V trimmed by 0 bases and J by 0 bases, 10 bases remained unmatched. The CDR3 runs to 17 residues. The CDR3 bases are TGTGCCTGGAGTGTCCCGACAGGGAACGGGGTGAACACTGAAGCTTTCTTT. Amino acid sequence: CAWSVPTGNGVNTEAFF.

Many counts were recorded for this clone. The chain combines TRBV12-3 or TRBV12-4 with TRBJ2-7; a possible D gene is TRBD2 (6 bases). The CDR3 loop spans 12 amino acids. Trimming took 11 bases from V and 7 from J, leaving 18 bases between them. The CDR3 region has the DNA TGTGCCGCCGGGGAGGCATCTGGGGAGCAGTACTTC. Amino acids: CAAGEASGEQYF.

The V call is TRBV4-2, the J call TRBJ2-3; 13 bases map to TRBD2. The CDR3 has 15 amino acids. J lost 10 bases, V lost 2 bases, and 6 bases had no gene match. Germline V gives CDR1 LGHNA, CDR2 YNFKEQ. CDR3 sequence (DNA): TGTGCCAGCAGCCAAAATAGACTAGCGGGAGGTTCGCAGTATTTT. Amino acid sequence: CASSQNRLAGGSQYF.

This clone has at least ten counts. Here the CDR3 reads CASDAGGLDTQYF. In nucleotides, the CDR3 is TGTGCCAGCGATGCGGGAGGGTTGGATACGCAGTATTTT. The chain has TRBV2 and TRBJ2-3; 9 bases are a match to TRBD2. Germline CDR1 is SNHLY and CDR2 is FYNNEI. This CDR3 contains 13 residues. V lost 8 bases and J lost 6; bases outside the gene matches: 6. Combining the CDR3 with reference TRBV2 and TRBJ2-3 gives the whole variable domain EPEVTQTPSHQVTQMGQEVILRCVPISNHLYFYWYRQILGQKVEFLVSFYNNEISEKSEIFDDQFSVERPDGSNFTLKIRSTKLEDSAMYFCASDAGGLDTQYFGPGTRLTVL.

This clone was picked up many times. At one of its ends the junction is not consistent with the germline gene, which may arise from a read error. This sequence joins TRBV28 and TRBJ1-1, with D hard to call. Germline values: CDR1 MDHEN, CDR2 SYDVKM. This CDR3 has 11 residues. In DNA form, the CDR3 reads TGCGAAGCCGGGGAGGACACTGAAGCTTTCTTT. Protein sequence: CEAGEDTEAFF.

In this sample, this clone turned up many times. The chain uses TRBV5-1 and TRBJ2-3; 7 nucleotides align to TRBD2. Trimming at V came to 1 base and at J to 2 bases, leaving 7 bases not matched to a gene. CDR1 is SGHRS and CDR2 is YFSETQ in the germline V gene. This CDR3 comprises 16 residues. This chain's CDR3 is CASSLISGSLTDTQYF. The DNA for the CDR3 is TGCGCCAGCAGCTTGATTAGCGGGTCCCTCACAGATACGCAGTATTTT.

This clone occurred many times. This chain connects TRBV5-1 to TRBJ2-3; D is possibly TRBD1 (7 bases). Germline V lookup: CDR1 SGHRS, CDR2 YFSETQ. V was cut by 1 base and J by 2 bases, with 11 bases left in between. The CDR3 has 15 residues. CDR3 in amino acids: CASSLQGGPTDTQYF. The CDR3 DNA follows: TGCGCCAGCAGCTTGCAGGGGGGCCCCACAGATACGCAGTATTTT.

The chain recombines TRBV6-9 with TRBJ1-5, with D possibly being TRBD1 (6 bases). The germline V gene encodes CDR1 MNHGY and CDR2 SVAAGI. The CDR3 sequence is 21 residues long. Trimming stripped 2 bases from V and 0 bases from J, with 26 bases between. The CDR3 bases are TGTGCCAGCAGTTATAATAGGGTCGCACAGGGTACACCTTCTAGCAATCAGCCCCAGCATTTT. Its translation: CASSYNRVAQGTPSSNQPQHF.

This clone has ten or more counts. The rearrangement joins TRBV2 to TRBJ1-5, with D uncertain. CDR3 length equals 18 residues. The V end lost 7 bases, the J end lost 4 bases, and 26 bases lay between the germline ends. CDR1 is SNHLY and CDR2 is FYNNEI in the germline V gene. CDR3 sequence reads: CASTDQTLRRTSNQPQHF. The DNA for the CDR3 is TGTGCCAGCACCGATCAAACTTTAAGGAGGACGAGTAATCAGCCCCAGCATTTT.

There are many counts of this clone. The gene calls are TRBV9 and TRBJ2-6; D might be TRBD1 (6 bases). Trimming cost V 2 bases and J 1 base, with 7 bases left between them. The CDR3 spans 15 residues. CDR1 and CDR2 from the germline V gene are SGDLS and YYNGEE. CDR3 sequence (DNA): TGTGCCAGCAGCGTCCAGGGGTCTGGGGCCAACGTCCTGACTTTC. This translates into CASSVQGSGANVLTF.